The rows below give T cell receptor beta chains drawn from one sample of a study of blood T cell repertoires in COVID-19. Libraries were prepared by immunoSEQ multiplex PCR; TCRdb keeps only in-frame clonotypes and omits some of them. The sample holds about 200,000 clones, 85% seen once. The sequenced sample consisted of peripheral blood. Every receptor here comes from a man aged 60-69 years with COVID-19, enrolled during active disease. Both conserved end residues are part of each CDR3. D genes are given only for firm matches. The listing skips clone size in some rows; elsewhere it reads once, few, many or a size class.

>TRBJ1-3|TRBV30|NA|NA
TGTGCCTGGAGTGGACTCGCAGGGGTACGTGGAAACACCATATATTTT
CAWSGLAGVRGNTIYF
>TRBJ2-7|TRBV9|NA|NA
TGTGCCAGCAGCGTAGGCACGGGACAAGCCTACGAGCAGTACTTC
CASSVGTGQAYEQYF
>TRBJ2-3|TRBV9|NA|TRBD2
TGTGCCAGCAGCGTAGGCGGGCTAGCGGGTTACACAGATACGCAGTATTTT
CASSVGGLAGYTDTQYF
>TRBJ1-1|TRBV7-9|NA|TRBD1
TGTGCCAGCAGCTTAGAGGGACAGGCGCCCGAAGCTTTCTTT
CASSLEGQAPEAFF
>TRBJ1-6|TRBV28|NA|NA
TGTGCCAGCAGTTCAAATTCACCCCTCCACTTT
CASSSNSPLHF
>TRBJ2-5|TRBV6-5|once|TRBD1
TGTGCCAGCAGTTACCGGACAGGGGGAGAGGAGACCCAGTACTTC
CASSYRTGGEETQYF
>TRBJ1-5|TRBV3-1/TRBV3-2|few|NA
TGTGCCAGCAGTTCGGACAGTGTACCGAATCAGCCCCAGCATTTT
CASSSDSVPNQPQHF
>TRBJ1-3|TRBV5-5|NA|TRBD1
TGTGCCAGCAGCTTGTCACAGGGGGCAAACACCATATATTTT
CASSLSQGANTIYF
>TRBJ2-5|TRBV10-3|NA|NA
TGTGCCATCAGTGAGTCGGTACAGGGATCAAAGACCCAGTACTTC
CAISESVQGSKTQYF
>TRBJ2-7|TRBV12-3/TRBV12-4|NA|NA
TGTGCCAGCAGTTTGGGCAGTAGGCACGAGCAGTACTTC
CASSLGSRHEQYF
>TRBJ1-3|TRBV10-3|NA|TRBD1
TGTGCCATCACCTGGGACAGGGGGCTTGGAAACACCATATATTTT
CAITWDRGLGNTIYF
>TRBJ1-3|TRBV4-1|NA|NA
TGCGCCAGCAGCCAAGGTCCCTCAACAATCTCTGGAAACACCATATATTTT
CASSQGPSTISGNTIYF
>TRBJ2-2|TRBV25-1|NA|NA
TGTGCCAGCAAGAGGGACAATTCGAACACCGGGGAGCTGTTTTTT
CASKRDNSNTGELFF
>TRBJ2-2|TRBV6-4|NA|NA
TGTGCCAGCAGCGTAGAGATCCACACCGGGGAGCTGTTTTTT
CASSVEIHTGELFF
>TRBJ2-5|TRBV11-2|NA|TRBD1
TGTGCCAGCCGCGGGACAGGGCAAGAGACCCAGTACTTC
CASRGTGQETQYF
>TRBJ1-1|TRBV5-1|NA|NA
TGCGCCAGCAGCTTGGTGGCGGGCCGGAACACTGAAGCTTTCTTT
CASSLVAGRNTEAFF
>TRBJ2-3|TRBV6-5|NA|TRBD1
TGTGCCGGGGCCGGGACAGGGTTAGATACGCAGTATTTT
CAGAGTGLDTQYF
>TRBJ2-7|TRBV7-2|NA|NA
TGTGCCAGCAGTTTAGGGGTGGCGGAGACCTACGAGCAGTACTTC
CASSLGVAETYEQYF
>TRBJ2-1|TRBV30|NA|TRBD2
TGTGCCTGGAGTGCGGGGACTAGCGGGAGAGGCTCCTACAATGAGCAGTTCTTC
CAWSAGTSGRGSYNEQFF
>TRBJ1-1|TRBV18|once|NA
TGTGCCAGCTCACCGCAGGCGAACACTGAAGCTTTCTTT
CASSPQANTEAFF
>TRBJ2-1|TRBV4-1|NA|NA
TGCGCCAGCAGCCCCCGCAGGGTCGGGAATGAGCAGTTCTTC
CASSPRRVGNEQFF
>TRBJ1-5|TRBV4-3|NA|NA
TGCGCCAGCAGCCACCGACAGGGCAATCAGCCCCAGCATTTT
CASSHRQGNQPQHF
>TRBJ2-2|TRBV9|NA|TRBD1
TGTGCCAGCAGCTTAAGCAGGGGGCGAGCCGGGGAGCTGTTTTTT
CASSLSRGRAGELFF
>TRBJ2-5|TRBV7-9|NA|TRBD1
TGTGCCAGCAGCCCGGGACAGGGAGGAGAGACCCAGTACTTC
CASSPGQGGETQYF
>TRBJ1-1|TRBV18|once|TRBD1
TGTGCCAGCTCAGCTCAGGGGGCGGGGAGCACTGAAGCTTTCTTT
CASSAQGAGSTEAFF
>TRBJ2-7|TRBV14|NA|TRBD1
TGTGCCAGCAGCCAAGACGTGACGGACAGGGACTACGAGCAGTACTTC
CASSQDVTDRDYEQYF
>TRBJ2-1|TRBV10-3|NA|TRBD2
TGTGCCTTAGGACTAGCGGGACAAGGGGAGCAGTTCTTC
CALGLAGQGEQFF
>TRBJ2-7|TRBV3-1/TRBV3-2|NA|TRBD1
TGTGCCAGCAGCCTAAAACAGGGGGCCGTCTCCTACGAGCAGTACTTC
CASSLKQGAVSYEQYF
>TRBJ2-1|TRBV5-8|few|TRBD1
TGTGCCAGCATCCTAACCGGGACAGGGTCGAATGAGCAGTTCTTC
CASILTGTGSNEQFF
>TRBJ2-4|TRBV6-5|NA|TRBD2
TGTGCCAGCCGGGAGGTCTTAGCCAAAAACATTCAGTACTTC
CASREVLAKNIQYF
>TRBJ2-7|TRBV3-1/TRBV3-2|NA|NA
TGTGCCAGCAGCCTCCGGAGCGGGCTCAGCTCCTACGAGCAGTACTTC
CASSLRSGLSSYEQYF
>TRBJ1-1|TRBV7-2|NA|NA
TGTGCCAGCAGCCCAGGAGTGGGGGCGGTTGGGGAAGCTTTCTTT
CASSPGVGAVGEAFF
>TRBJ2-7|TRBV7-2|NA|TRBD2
TGTGCCAGCAGCTTAACGAGCGGGACGGCCGAGCAGTACTTC
CASSLTSGTAEQYF
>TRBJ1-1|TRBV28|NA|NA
TGTGCCAGCAGTTTTGAGACAGCGAACACTGAAGCTTTCTTT
CASSFETANTEAFF
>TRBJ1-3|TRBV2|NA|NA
TGTGCCAGCAGTGGTGACAGTGGCTCTGGAAACACCATATATTTT
CASSGDSGSGNTIYF